Listed below are T cell receptor beta chains from one sample, sequenced in a study of molecular identifiers for immune sequencing clone quantification. TCRdb redid the calling of the PCR reads with MiXCR, one entry per CDR3 protein. Seen here are 490,000 or so distinct CDR3 sequences, about a quarter observed once, and the top ten hold 0.7% to 0.9%. The specimen sequenced was naive CD8+ T cells from blood, with Jurkat cell RNA spiked in. The source is a human donor in good health. Some libraries in this study had Jurkat cell RNA spiked in. Each CDR3 is given with its conserved first and last residue. The D gene is left open where the match is weak. Clone size is not always given. Where it is, it says once, few, many or a class for expanded clones.

length	size	D	J	V	CDR3	DNA
15	.	TRBD1	TRBJ1-6	TRBV10-1	CASSKEQGNNSPLHF	TGCGCCAGCAGCAAGGAACAGGGGAATAATTCACCCCTCCACTTT
13	.	.	TRBJ2-3	TRBV2	CASDPSSTATQYF	TGTGCCAGCGACCCCTCTAGCACAGCTACGCAGTATTTT
13	few	.	TRBJ1-1	TRBV30	CAWRLWTNTEAFF	TGTGCCTGGAGGTTATGGACGAACACTGAAGCTTTCTTT
15	.	.	TRBJ1-1	TRBV7-9	CASSLALLGGTEAFF	TGTGCCAGCAGCTTAGCGCTACTGGGGGGAACTGAAGCTTTCTTT
13	few	TRBD1	TRBJ2-7	TRBV30	CAWILAGGYEQYF	TGTGCCTGGATTTTGGCAGGGGGTTACGAGCAGTACTTC
17	.	TRBD1	TRBJ2-6	TRBV2	CASTRTGELSGANVLTF	TGTGCCAGCACCCGGACAGGGGAGCTATCTGGGGCCAACGTCCTGACTTTC
15	.	.	TRBJ2-3	TRBV29-1	CSVDGWDREPDTQYF	TGCAGCGTTGATGGGTGGGACCGCGAACCAGATACGCAGTATTTT
19	many	.	TRBJ2-4	TRBV7-8	CASSLKSPWLALAKNIQYF	TGTGCCAGCAGCCTAAAGTCCCCGTGGCTAGCGTTAGCCAAAAACATTCAGTACTTC
11	few	.	TRBJ2-5	TRBV5-6	CASSQMETQYF	TGTGCCAGCAGCCAGATGGAGACCCAGTACTTC
15	few	.	TRBJ2-7	TRBV13	CASSSSGTPPYEQYF	TGTGCCAGCAGTTCAAGCGGGACACCTCCCTACGAGCAGTACTTC
14	many	TRBD1	TRBJ1-5	TRBV27	CASSPGQENQPQHF	TGTGCCAGCAGTCCCGGACAGGAAAATCAGCCCCAGCATTTT
15	many	.	TRBJ2-5	TRBV6-5	CASSYSMGVIETQYF	TGTGCCAGCAGTTACTCGATGGGGGTAATCGAGACCCAGTACTTC
15	few	TRBD2	TRBJ2-7	TRBV5-6	CASTDQPGGTYEQYF	TGTGCCAGCACCGACCAACCCGGGGGGACCTACGAGCAGTACTTC
13	few	.	TRBJ1-1	TRBV30	CAWRSGWGTEAFF	TGTGCCTGGAGGTCGGGGTGGGGCACTGAAGCTTTCTTT
12	.	.	TRBJ2-1	TRBV19	CASSFGSNEQFF	TGTGCCAGTAGTTTCGGATCAAATGAGCAGTTCTTC
16	few	.	TRBJ2-2	TRBV4-2	CASSQDSSIPTGELFF	TGTGCCAGCAGCCAAGATAGTAGTATTCCGACCGGGGAGCTGTTTTTT
15	few	TRBD1	TRBJ1-1	TRBV19	CASSISTRGRAEAFF	TGTGCCAGTAGTATCTCAACCAGGGGGCGTGCTGAAGCTTTCTTT
14	many	.	TRBJ2-7	TRBV5-8	CASSLAQASYEQYF	TGTGCCAGCAGCTTGGCCCAGGCGTCCTACGAGCAGTACTTC
14	once	.	TRBJ2-1	TRBV9	CASSVSLAYNEQFF	TGTGCCAGCAGCGTATCCCTTGCCTACAATGAGCAGTTCTTC
14	.	.	TRBJ1-2	TRBV4-1	CASSQDPGYYGYTF	TGCGCCAGCAGCCAAGACCCCGGCTACTATGGCTACACCTTC
14	.	.	TRBJ2-1	TRBV19	CASSTLTSSSEQFF	TGTGCCAGTAGTACCCTGACTAGTTCGAGTGAGCAGTTCTTC
14	many	TRBD1	TRBJ2-1	TRBV5-1	CASSWDSAYNEQFF	TGCGCCAGCAGCTGGGACAGCGCCTACAATGAGCAGTTCTTC
16	many	.	TRBJ1-1	TRBV6-1	CASSESWSGENTEAFF	TGTGCCAGCAGTGAATCTTGGTCAGGGGAGAACACTGAAGCTTTCTTT
14	.	.	TRBJ1-5	TRBV12-3/TRBV12-4	CASSFTYSNQPQHF	TGTGCCAGCAGTTTCACCTATAGCAATCAGCCCCAGCATTTT
13	many	.	TRBJ2-7	TRBV25-1	CASSGKEDDEQYF	TGTGCCAGCAGTGGCAAGGAGGATGATGAGCAGTACTTC
15	.	TRBD1	TRBJ2-5	TRBV7-9	CASSFPGQSQEPQYF	TGTGCCAGCAGCTTCCCGGGACAGAGCCAAGAGCCCCAGTACTTC
12	many	TRBD1	TRBJ2-7	TRBV29-1	CSGAGTGESQYF	TGCAGCGGGGCCGGGACAGGGGAGTCCCAGTACTTC
13	.	TRBD1	TRBJ2-2	TRBV9	CASRQGATGELFF	TGTGCCAGCCGACAGGGGGCTACCGGGGAGCTGTTTTTT